Listed below are T cell receptor beta chains from one sample, sequenced in a study of TIL therapy for anti-PD-1-resistant metastatic lung cancer. Clones were read by immunoSEQ multiplex PCR, and TCRdb kept only the in-frame ones, dropping some. The sample lists tens of thousands of clones, more than 60% seen once, with about 6% in the top ten. The sequences come from blood, collected at baseline. The receptor source for this set is a person between 25 and 80 years old with non-small cell lung cancer. Each CDR3 is given with its conserved first and last residue. A D gene is named only where the DNA matches it firmly. For some rows the clone size is stated as once, few or many, or as a class when expanded; others skip it.

abundance,j_gene,d_gene,v_gene,CDR3nt,CDR3aa
NA,TRBJ2-1,TRBD1,TRBV11-3,TGTGCCAGCAGTCTTACAGGGGACGAGCAGTTCTTC,CASSLTGDEQFF
NA,TRBJ2-7,NA,TRBV5-6,TGTGCCAGCAGCGGGAGCTCCTACGAGCAGTACTTC,CASSGSSYEQYF
few,TRBJ1-1,TRBD1,TRBV5-1,TGCGCCAGTTCCGGGACAGGGGGCCTCGGCACTGAAGCTTTCTTT,CASSGTGGLGTEAFF
NA,TRBJ2-3,TRBD1,TRBV28,TGTGCCAGCAGCCTCACGGGACAGGGGCTGGGGACAGATACGCAGTATTTT,CASSLTGQGLGTDTQYF
NA,TRBJ1-4,NA,TRBV27,TGTGCCAGCAGTTTATCAATTGGGGGACAAACAACTAATGAAAAACTGTTTTTT,CASSLSIGGQTTNEKLFF
NA,TRBJ1-1,NA,TRBV6-5,TGTGCCAGCAGGTCCCCCGGGGGGAACACTGAAGCTTTCTTT,CASRSPGGNTEAFF
once,TRBJ1-4,NA,TRBV9,TGTGCCAGCAGCGTACTGGGGGCTACTAATGAAAAACTGTTTTTT,CASSVLGATNEKLFF
few,TRBJ1-1,NA,TRBV7-9,TGTGCCAGCAGCTTACTTGAAGCTTTCTTT,CASSLLEAFF
NA,TRBJ1-4,TRBD1,TRBV27,TGTGCCAGCAGTTTATCGGGCAGGGGGCGCGGAGAAAAACTGTTTTTT,CASSLSGRGRGEKLFF
NA,TRBJ2-2,TRBD2,TRBV5-4,TGTGCCAGCAGCTTGGGAGCGGGGAGTGGCACCGGGGAGCTGTTTTTT,CASSLGAGSGTGELFF
once,TRBJ2-7,NA,TRBV2,TGTGCCAGCAAACGCGGCCTAGCCGACGAGCAGTACTTC,CASKRGLADEQYF
NA,TRBJ2-5,NA,TRBV18,TGTGCCAGCTCTCAGGACAGTCTCCTAGGGACCCAGTACTTC,CASSQDSLLGTQYF
NA,TRBJ1-2,TRBD1,TRBV28,TGTGCCAGCTCTCCGGGACAGAGAACTAACCCCTATGGCTACACCTTC,CASSPGQRTNPYGYTF
NA,TRBJ2-1,NA,TRBV4-3,TGCGCCAGCAGCCAAGTGGACGGCCCCGGCGGGCATGAGCAGTTCTTC,CASSQVDGPGGHEQFF
few,TRBJ1-5,NA,TRBV7-2,TGTGCCAGCAGCTTAGTCGGCCGGGGTTTTAGCAATCAGCCCCAGCATTTT,CASSLVGRGFSNQPQHF
once,TRBJ2-7,NA,TRBV6-6,TGTGCCAGCAGTTATCAGGGTGGTAACGAGCAGTACTTC,CASSYQGGNEQYF
once,TRBJ1-1,NA,TRBV5-6,TGTGCCAGCAGCTTGGGGCCAGATGAAGCTTTCTTT,CASSLGPDEAFF
NA,TRBJ2-1,NA,TRBV4-1,TGCGCCAGCAGTCACACTACAGGCCCCCCGGTGTACAATGAGCAGTTCTTC,CASSHTTGPPVYNEQFF
NA,TRBJ1-6,NA,TRBV7-2,TGTGCCAGCAGCTTAGCGGGGGTTAATTCACCCCTCCACTTT,CASSLAGVNSPLHF
NA,TRBJ2-1,NA,TRBV4-1,TGCGCCAGCAGCCAAGGCGTCTACAATGAGCAGTTCTTC,CASSQGVYNEQFF
NA,TRBJ2-1,TRBD2,TRBV11-2,TGTGCCAGCACTGAGAGACTAGCGGGGGGAAATGAGCAGTTCTTC,CASTERLAGGNEQFF
NA,TRBJ2-2,TRBD1,TRBV19,TGTGCCAGTAGTCCCCGGGACAGGGGCTCCGGCGGGGAGCTGTTTTTT,CASSPRDRGSGGELFF
once,TRBJ2-7,NA,TRBV5-4,TGTGCCAGCAGCTCATACAGCTCTTCCTACGAGCAGTACTTC,CASSSYSSSYEQYF
few,TRBJ1-2,NA,TRBV9,TGTGCCAGCAGCCCGTCGGGGGACCAACGGGACTATGGCTACACCTTC,CASSPSGDQRDYGYTF
NA,TRBJ2-7,TRBD1,TRBV6-9,TGTGCCACCGCCAGGGACAGATCCGAGCAGTACTTC,CATARDRSEQYF
NA,TRBJ2-5,NA,TRBV6-1,TGTGCCAGCACTACAGGGCCGGGGGCGACCCAGTACTTC,CASTTGPGATQYF
NA,TRBJ2-6,NA,TRBV4-3,TGCGCCAGCAGCCAAGTGGCTCCAGGCGCTGGGGCCAACGTCCTGACTTTC,CASSQVAPGAGANVLTF
once,TRBJ2-5,NA,TRBV7-3,TGTGCCAGCAGCTGGGGGCGCAGTATCCAAGAGACCCAGTACTTC,CASSWGRSIQETQYF
NA,TRBJ2-7,NA,TRBV5-1,TGCGCCAGCAGCTTGGAAGGGTACTACGAGCAGTACTTC,CASSLEGYYEQYF
NA,TRBJ1-4,NA,TRBV28,TGTGCCAGCAGTTTCTCCCGACTAACTAATGAAAAACTGTTTTTT,CASSFSRLTNEKLFF
NA,TRBJ2-3,TRBD2,TRBV7-6,TGTGCCAGCAGCTTAACTAGCGCCGGAGATACGCAGTATTTT,CASSLTSAGDTQYF
NA,TRBJ2-7,NA,TRBV6-5,TGTGCCAGCAGTTACTCGAAGGGGCTATTCTACGAGCAGTACTTC,CASSYSKGLFYEQYF
NA,TRBJ2-1,TRBD2,TRBV11-2,TGTGCCAGCAGCTCTTCCGGGACTAGCGGGAGTGGGTCCTACAATGAGCAGTTCTTC,CASSSSGTSGSGSYNEQFF
NA,TRBJ2-7,NA,TRBV21-1,TGTGCCAGCAGCAAAGATTACAGCTCGGGCGAGCAGTACTTC,CASSKDYSSGEQYF
NA,TRBJ2-7,TRBD1,TRBV7-7,TGTGCTAGCAGCTCGGGACAGGGAAGGGAGCAGTACTTC,CASSSGQGREQYF
NA,TRBJ2-6,NA,TRBV6-6,TGTGCCAGCAGTTACTTGGGGGCCAACGTCCTGACTTTC,CASSYLGANVLTF
NA,TRBJ2-7,TRBD1,TRBV11-2,TGTGCCAGCAGCCCAAACAGGGGTTCGGTATACGAGCAGTACTTC,CASSPNRGSVYEQYF
few,TRBJ2-1,NA,TRBV11-2,TGTGCCAGCAGCTTAGAGCTGGAGCAGTTCTTC,CASSLELEQFF
NA,TRBJ1-1,TRBD1,TRBV6-5,TGTGCCAGCAGTTACCAAGGGACAGGGCGTGCTTTCTTT,CASSYQGTGRAFF
NA,TRBJ1-1,NA,TRBV4-3,TGCGCCAGCACCGAAGCCTGGGAGGGAAGTATGAACACTGAAGCTTTCTTT,CASTEAWEGSMNTEAFF
NA,TRBJ1-3,TRBD1,TRBV13,TGTGCCAGCAGGCCGTCTCGGCGGGGGACAGGGAGTTCCGGAAACACCATATATTTT,CASRPSRRGTGSSGNTIYF
few,TRBJ1-6,TRBD1,TRBV5-1,TGCGCCAGCAGCGGGGGACAGGGAAATTCACCCCTCCACTTT,CASSGGQGNSPLHF
NA,TRBJ1-5,NA,TRBV6-6,TGTGCCAGCACCCCGGGTCCGGCTGTGAGTCAGCCCCAGCATTTT,CASTPGPAVSQPQHF
once,TRBJ2-2,NA,TRBV7-8,TGTGCCAGCAGCTTATTTGTTCTAGCGTCGAACACCGGGGAGCTGTTTTTT,CASSLFVLASNTGELFF
few,TRBJ1-2,NA,TRBV19,TGTGCCAGTAGTATAAGAGGGCGCGGCTACACCTTC,CASSIRGRGYTF
NA,TRBJ2-5,TRBD2,TRBV5-6,TGTGCCAGCAGCTTGGGGGCAGCGGGAGCGTCGGAGACCCAGTACTTC,CASSLGAAGASETQYF
NA,TRBJ2-3,TRBD2,TRBV7-2,TGTGCCAGCAGCTCCTCCGCCGGAGCGGGAGCGCAGTATTTT,CASSSSAGAGAQYF
NA,TRBJ1-4,TRBD1,TRBV28,TGTGCCAGCAGTTTATTCGGCAGGGGGCGTGAAAAACTGTTTTTT,CASSLFGRGREKLFF
NA,TRBJ1-1,NA,TRBV6-5,TGTGCCAGCAGTTACGGGGGGGCGAACACTGAAGCTTTCTTT,CASSYGGANTEAFF
NA,TRBJ2-1,NA,TRBV11-2,TGTGCCAGTAGCTTCCTCGGTGGACCCCAGTTCTTC,CASSFLGGPQFF
NA,TRBJ2-7,NA,TRBV10-3,TGTGCCATCAGTGAGTCCCCCGGGACTCACGTCGAGCAGTACTTC,CAISESPGTHVEQYF
NA,TRBJ2-1,TRBD2,TRBV6-5,TGTGCCAGCAGTTACACCGGACTAGCGGGAAGGAATGAGCAGTTCTTC,CASSYTGLAGRNEQFF